These 26 T cell receptor beta chains came from one sample sequenced in a study of blood T cell repertoires in COVID-19 (dated by TCRdb to the early 2020s). Receptor amplification or capture employed the immunoSEQ multiplex PCR assay. TCRdb re-hosts the immuneACCESS table, in-frame sequences only. Its copies lack some clones; in the studies checked, an unresolved V gene accounts for under half of them, and the cause for the rest is not known. This sample gives a few hundred thousand clones in total; roughly 80% of them show up just once. In total, the top ten clones hold 5% of the sample. Sequencing used PBMCs or T cells enriched from blood (not recorded which). The receptors stem from a man aged 35-49 years who had been exposed to COVID-19.

The chain links TRBV11-2 to TRBJ2-3; 10 bases fit TRBD2. The CDR3 contains 18 residues. After removal of 5 bases from V and 1 base from J, the junction contained 12 bases not matched to a gene. Germline V gene data show CDR1 as SGHAT and CDR2 as FQNNGV. For the CDR3, the DNA is TGTGCCAGCAGCCGCACTAAGAGCGGACTAGCGGGCACAGATACGCAGTATTTT. Protein sequence: CASSRTKSGLAGTDTQYF.

V gene TRBV18 combines with J gene TRBJ2-1; D gene uncertain. The CDR3 runs to 14 residues. The ends were cut back, 2 bases at V and 5 bases at J, with 10 bases in the middle. CDR1 KGHSH and CDR2 LQKENI come from the germline V gene. CDR3 residues: CASSPGVQNNEQFF. CDR3 DNA: TGTGCCAGCTCACCAGGAGTTCAAAACAATGAGCAGTTCTTC. Drawing the rest from reference TRBV18 and TRBJ2-1, the complete variable domain is NAGVMQNPRHLVRRRGQEARLRCSPMKGHSHVYWYRQLPEEGLKFMVYLQKENIIDESGMPKERFSAEFPKEGPSILRIQQVVRGDSAAYFCASSPGVQNNEQFFGPGTRLTVL.

This chain uses TRBV30 with TRBJ2-2; TRBD2 might be the D (5 bases). Germline CDR1 GTSNPN, CDR2 SVGIG (reference sequence). Trimming pared 2 bases from V and 8 bases from J, leaving 12 bases between. The CDR3 totals 13 residues. The CDR3 protein is CAWSRTREGELFF. CDR3 sequence (DNA): TGTGCCTGGAGTCGAACGAGGGAGGGGGAGCTGTTTTTT.

The V call is TRBV2, the J call TRBJ2-1; no reliable D call. The V and J ends lost 6 bases and 8 bases respectively, with 8 bases between them. Germline CDR1 and CDR2: SNHLY and FYNNEI. There are 11 residues in the CDR3. The CDR3 loop is CASSPRYEQFF. CDR3 nucleotide sequence: TGTGCCAGCAGCCCTCGGTATGAGCAGTTCTTC.

The chain is built from TRBV19 and TRBJ1-5; 7 bases align to TRBD1. Germline V gene sequence: CDR1 LNHDA, CDR2 SQIVND (reference sequence). V shed 6 bases, J shed 0 bases, and the junction held 8 bases outside the gene matches. This CDR3 contains 16 residues. CDR3 loop: CASSTGDRFSNQPQHF. The CDR3 DNA sequence: TGTGCCAGTAGCACCGGGGACAGATTTAGCAATCAGCCCCAGCATTTT. Complete variable domain (other parts from reference TRBV19 and TRBJ1-5): DGGITQSPKYLFRKEGQNVTLSCEQNLNHDAMYWYRQDPGQGLRLIYYSQIVNDFQKGDIAEGYSVSREKKESFPLTVTSAQKNPTAFYLCASSTGDRFSNQPQHFGDGTRLSIL.

This chain connects TRBV7-8 to TRBJ1-2; 8 bases fit TRBD1. Germline CDR1 reads SGHVS; CDR2 reads FQNEAQ. The V and J ends lost 1 base and 4 bases, in that order; junction bases with no gene match: 8. This CDR3 is 16 amino acids long. CDR3 nucleotides: TGTGCCAGCAGCTTAGTAGGGACAGGACAAGGCTATGGCTACACCTTC. It codes for CASSLVGTGQGYGYTF.

The sample holds a few counts of this clone. This sequence joins TRBV7-3 and TRBJ2-3, with 7 bases fitting TRBD1. The CDR3 has 14 amino acids. Germline V gene sequence: CDR1 SGHTA, CDR2 FQGTGA. V shed 4 bases and J 4 bases; nucleotides not matched to a gene: 5. The CDR3 loop is CASSSGGAADTQYF. Written as DNA, the CDR3 is TGTGCCAGCAGCTCAGGGGGTGCCGCAGATACGCAGTATTTT.

The chain employs TRBV9 and TRBJ1-4; tentative D call: TRBD1 (6 bases). CDR1 and CDR2 (germline): SGDLS, YYNGEE. CDR3 size: 15 residues. V lost 7 bases and J 0 bases, leaving 13 bases between the germline ends. The CDR3 loop is CASSRTDATNEKLFF. CDR3 nucleotides: TGTGCCAGCTCGAGGACAGATGCAACTAATGAAAAACTGTTTTTT. The full variable domain, its missing parts supplied by reference TRBV9 and TRBJ1-4, is DSGVTQTPKHLITATGQRVTLRCSPRSGDLSVYWYQQSLDQGLQFLIQYYNGEERAKGNILERFSAQQFPDLHSELNLSSLELGDSALYFCASSRTDATNEKLFFGSGTQLSVL.

This chain uses TRBV20-1 with TRBJ2-3; D is ambiguous. CDR1 DFQATT and CDR2 SNEGSKA come from the germline V gene (reference sequence). Trimming pared 3 bases from V and 6 bases from J, leaving 13 bases between. The CDR3 spans 13 residues. The CDR3 DNA is TGCAGTGCTAGTGGGCTACTCAGGGATACGCAGTATTTT. Protein sequence: CSASGLLRDTQYF.

Concerning this clone itself: A read error may produce the germline difference seen at one junction end. This rearrangement joins TRBV7-7 to TRBJ2-1; 11 nucleotides match TRBD2. The CDR3 totals 17 residues. Germline assignment: CDR1 SSHAT and CDR2 FNYEAQ (reference sequence). The DNA for the CDR3 is TGTGCTAGCAGCGCACCGTCCGGGACTAGCGGTGACTATGAGCAGTTCTTC. It codes for CASSAPSGTSGDYEQFF.

The genes are TRBV6-6 and TRBJ2-4; D is perhaps TRBD2 (5 bases). Trimming cost V 5 bases and J 6 bases, with 14 bases left between them. Germline V gene sequence: CDR1 MNHNY, CDR2 SVGAGI (reference sequence). The CDR3 contains 14 residues. CDR3 sequence (DNA): TGTGCCAGCAGTCTCGAGGGTCGCGGAAACATTCAGTACTTC. Translation gives CASSLEGRGNIQYF.

The chain joins TRBV2 to TRBJ1-1, with D tentatively TRBD1 (6 bases). This CDR3 contains 12 residues. Per germline, CDR1 SNHLY and CDR2 FYNNEI. Trimming shortened V by 6 bases and J by 11 bases, and 16 bases separated the two germline ends. The CDR3 coding sequence is TGTGCCAGCAGCACGGACAGCCGATCTGCTTTCTTT. As protein: CASSTDSRSAFF.

The rearrangement joins TRBV15 to TRBJ1-2; 7 bases are shared with TRBD1. The CDR3 contains 15 residues. The V segment lost 5 bases and the J segment 5 bases; nucleotides outside the gene matches: 11. Looked up from germline, CDR1 is LNHNV and CDR2 is YYDKDF (reference sequence). CDR3 protein: CATSRQTRDRYGYTF. Here the CDR3 DNA reads TGTGCCACCAGCCGCCAGACCCGGGACAGATATGGCTACACCTTC.

The chain is built from TRBV3-1 (or the pseudogene TRBV3-2) and TRBJ2-2, with unresolved D. Between the trimmed V and J ends, which lost 1 base and 4 bases, there was a span of 16 bases. The CDR3 covers 17 residues. Germline lookup yields CDR1 LGHDT and CDR2 YNNKEL (reference sequence). Written as DNA, the CDR3 is TGTGCCAGCAGCCAAGTCTGGTCAGACACATTCACCGGGGAGCTGTTTTTT. Its protein product is CASSQVWSDTFTGELFF.

This chain connects TRBV13 to TRBJ1-1; no reliable D call. Trimming removed 0 bases at V and 1 base at J, with 12 bases between. CDR1 and CDR2 from the germline V gene are PRHDT and FYEKMQ (reference sequence). CDR3 length: 16 residues. The CDR3 region is CASSLGMITWNTEAFF. The CDR3 DNA sequence: TGTGCCAGCAGCTTAGGAATGATTACATGGAACACTGAAGCTTTCTTT.

This sequence joins TRBV18 and TRBJ2-1; TRBD1 matches 9 bases. Looked up from germline, CDR1 is KGHSH and CDR2 is LQKENI. The ends lost 0 bases at V and 7 bases at J; junction bases unmatched: 7. The CDR3 consists of 16 residues. The DNA for the CDR3 is TGTGCCAGCTCACCACCGGCGGGACAGGGCAAGAATGAGCAGTTCTTC. This gives the protein CASSPPAGQGKNEQFF. Drawing the rest from reference TRBV18 and TRBJ2-1, the complete variable domain is NAGVMQNPRHLVRRRGQEARLRCSPMKGHSHVYWYRQLPEEGLKFMVYLQKENIIDESGMPKERFSAEFPKEGPSILRIQQVVRGDSAAYFCASSPPAGQGKNEQFFGPGTRLTVL.

The sample holds one count of this clone. CDR3 sequence: CASSEGGGGTEAFF. CDR3 nucleotides: TGCGCCAGCAGTGAGGGAGGGGGGGGAACTGAAGCTTTCTTT. The chain couples TRBV10-1 to TRBJ1-1; TRBD1 is a possible D gene (6 bases). The CDR3 is 14 residues long. Trimming removed 2 bases at V and 5 bases at J, with 12 bases between. Germline V gives CDR1 WNHNN, CDR2 SYGVQD (reference sequence).

The rearrangement uses TRBV6-6 and TRBJ2-1; 12 bases align to TRBD2. Germline V lookup: CDR1 MNHNY, CDR2 SVGAGI (reference sequence). The CDR3 extends over 15 amino acids. The V segment lost 7 bases and the J segment 6 bases; nucleotides outside the gene matches: 7. The CDR3 DNA reads TGTGCCAGCATCAAGACTAGCGGGAGACTCAATGAGCAGTTCTTC. Protein sequence: CASIKTSGRLNEQFF.

The chain has TRBV27 and TRBJ1-5; a weak D match, TRBD1 (5 bases). Germline assignment: CDR1 MNHEY and CDR2 SMNVEV (reference sequence). V gave up 8 bases and J gave up 4 bases, with 12 bases separating them. The CDR3 length is 13 residues. CDR3 in amino acids: CASGSGLNQPQHF. The CDR3 DNA sequence: TGTGCCAGCGGGTCAGGGTTAAATCAGCCCCAGCATTTT.

The CDR3 loop is CAISEGSATGTDTQYF. In DNA, the CDR3 is TGTGCCATCAGTGAGGGGAGTGCGACTGGCACAGATACGCAGTATTTT. J is TRBJ2-3 and V is TRBV10-3; D may be TRBD2 (5 bases). Trimming left V 2 bases short and J 1 base short, with 13 bases between. CDR1 and CDR2 from the germline V gene are ENHRY and SYGVKD. CDR3 length: 16 amino acids.

The V and J genes are TRBV6-2 or TRBV6-3 and TRBJ1-4, with unresolved D. The germline V and J ends were trimmed by 8 bases and 7 bases, with 11 bases remaining between them. The CDR3 is 12 residues long. Looked up from germline, CDR1 is MNHEY and CDR2 is SVGEGT. The CDR3 here is CASRRGPEKLFF. DNA for the CDR3: TGTGCCAGCCGCCGAGGGCCTGAAAAACTGTTTTTT.

The CDR3 DNA follows: TGCGCCAGCAGCTCCGACAGGAATAATTCACCCCTCCACTTT. It yields the protein CASSSDRNNSPLHF. This sequence joins TRBV5-1 and TRBJ1-6, with D possibly being TRBD1 (6 bases). The CDR3 runs to 14 residues. Trimming shortened V by 3 bases and J by 5 bases, and 9 bases separated the two germline ends. Germline V CDR1 and CDR2: SGHRS, YFSETQ.

The V and J genes are TRBV9 and TRBJ2-1; D possibly corresponds to TRBD2 (6 bases). CDR3 size: 16 residues. CDR1 is SGDLS, CDR2 YYNGEE, per germline. V gave up 0 bases and J gave up 0 bases, with 10 bases separating them. The CDR3 protein is CASSVGAGSSYNEQFF. CDR3 coding DNA: TGTGCCAGCAGCGTAGGTGCGGGGAGCTCCTACAATGAGCAGTTCTTC.

A word on this clone: The same CDR3 arises from other DNA sequences in this sample as well. This chain connects TRBV30 to TRBJ1-2, with D unresolved. Per the germline V gene, CDR1 is GTSNPN and CDR2 is SVGIG (reference sequence). The CDR3 sequence is 11 residues long. The ends were cut back, 4 bases at V and 3 bases at J, with 6 bases in the middle. CDR3 amino acids: CAWIRDYGYTF. CDR3 in DNA: TGTGCCTGGATTCGGGACTATGGCTACACCTTC.

The rearrangement uses TRBV25-1 and TRBJ1-4, with a weak D call TRBD1 (6 bases). The CDR3 has 17 residues. Germline CDR1 MGHDK, CDR2 SYGVNS. The V end was cut by 3 bases, the J end by 3 bases, with 17 bases between. The CDR3 DNA is TGTGCCAGCAGTGACTATCCAGCGGGGGCAGCTAATGAAAAACTGTTTTTT. Translation: CASSDYPAGAANEKLFF.

The chain's CDR3 is CASSLGAGDYNSPLHF. CDR3 in DNA: TGTGCCAGCAGCTTGGGGGCAGGGGACTATAATTCACCCCTCCACTTT. The gene calls are TRBV5-4 and TRBJ1-6; a weak D match, TRBD1 (6 bases). Trimming shortened V by 0 bases and J by 3 bases, and 10 bases separated the two germline ends. This CDR3 contains 16 residues. Germline V CDR1 and CDR2: SGHNT, YYREEE (reference sequence). The complete variable domain, with remaining parts taken from reference TRBV5-4 and TRBJ1-6, reads ETGVTQSPTHLIKTRGQQVTLRCSSQSGHNTVSWYQQALGQGPQFIFQYYREEENGRGNFPPRFSGLQFPNYSSELNVNALELDDSALYLCASSLGAGDYNSPLHFGNGTRLTVT.